The 29 T cell receptor beta chains listed next were all sequenced from one sample in a study of T cells in tumors after PD-1 blockade (dated by TCRdb to between 2018 and 2021). The label giving this sample's time point can be read as: after anti-PD-1 therapy. The receptor library was made with the immunoSEQ multiplex PCR assay. TCRdb obtained this table from immuneACCESS and retained in-frame rearrangements with V and J assigned. These tables miss some clones; where compared with another copy, unresolved V genes account for less than half of the shortfall, and the remainder is unexplained. A total of 20,000 to 30,000 clones appear in this sample, about 82% of them only once. The top ten clonotypes cover 9% to 15% of the sample. The material was PBMCs, obtained after anti-PD-1 treatment. The source of these receptors is a human donor with basal cell carcinoma.

The chain recombines TRBV7-3 with TRBJ2-2; D may be TRBD1 or TRBD2 (5 bases each). V lost 2 bases and J 4 bases, leaving 11 bases between the germline ends. Looked up from germline, CDR1 is SGHTA and CDR2 is FQGTGA. This CDR3 region has 15 residues. Written as DNA, the CDR3 is TGTGCCAGCAGCTTACGGGGCGGCCGCACCGGGGAGCTGTTTTTT. Translation: CASSLRGGRTGELFF.

A single count supports this clone. V is TRBV11-3 and J is TRBJ2-7, with TRBD2 matching over 7 bases. V shed 1 base and J 6 bases; nucleotides not matched to a gene: 6. The CDR3 has 14 residues. From germline, CDR1 is SGHNT and CDR2 YENEEA. The CDR3, as DNA: TGTGCCAGCAGCTTAGCGGCTAGCGGATTCGAGCAGTACTTC. Protein sequence: CASSLAASGFEQYF.

This clone has more than one count but fewer than ten. This chain uses TRBV30 with TRBJ1-1; 10 bases match TRBD1. The CDR3 is made up of 14 amino acids. Germline V gives CDR1 GTSNPN, CDR2 SVGIG (reference sequence). The V and J ends lost 5 bases and 5 bases, in that order; junction bases with no gene match: 8. CDR3 loop: CAWERQGAWTEAFF. CDR3 DNA sequence: TGTGCCTGGGAACGACAGGGGGCATGGACTGAAGCTTTCTTT.

The chain uses TRBV2 and TRBJ2-7; D might be TRBD1 (6 bases). Trimming cost V 4 bases and J 2 bases, with 9 bases left between them. The CDR3 contains 13 residues. Germline V gene sequence: CDR1 SNHLY, CDR2 FYNNEI. The DNA of the CDR3 is TGTGCCAGCAGTGTACAGGGCCCCTACGAGCAGTACTTC. Translated, it gives CASSVQGPYEQYF.

The chain has TRBV10-3 and TRBJ2-3, with D uncertain. Trimming took off 0 bases at V and 4 bases at J, with 8 bases between the two ends. Germline CDR1 ENHRY, CDR2 SYGVKD. There are 14 residues in the CDR3. The CDR3 bases are TGTGCCATCAGTGAGTCCCCGGACGCAGATACGCAGTATTTT. As protein: CAISESPDADTQYF.

The chain employs TRBV30 and TRBJ2-5; D remains ambiguous. The CDR3 is 15 amino acids. The germline V and J ends were trimmed by 3 bases and 1 base, with 15 bases remaining between them. Germline assignment: CDR1 GTSNPN and CDR2 SVGIG (reference sequence). The DNA of the CDR3 is TGTGCCTGGAGGGAAATCACTGACCTCCAAGAGACCCAGTACTTC. As protein: CAWREITDLQETQYF.

The chain uses TRBV28 and TRBJ1-1; 10 bases match TRBD1. The CDR3 covers 16 residues. Germline V CDR1 and CDR2: MDHEN, SYDVKM. J lost 5 bases, V lost 4 bases, and 10 bases had no gene match. This CDR3 reads CASSSPGQGRDTEAFF. The CDR3 DNA follows: TGTGCCAGCAGTTCCCCGGGACAGGGGCGAGATACTGAAGCTTTCTTT.

The chain joins TRBV5-6 to TRBJ1-2; D gene ambiguous. The germline CDR1 and CDR2 sequences are SGHDT and YYEEEE. Trimming pared 0 bases from V and 1 base from J, leaving 7 bases between. The CDR3 covers 14 residues. CDR3 protein: CASSLVRLNYGYTF. The CDR3 region has the DNA TGTGCCAGCAGCTTGGTAAGGCTTAACTATGGCTACACCTTC.

This chain uses TRBV5-1 with TRBJ2-3, with D unclear. The ends were cut back, 5 bases at V and 0 bases at J, with 10 bases in the middle. Germline V gene lookup returns CDR1 SGHRS and CDR2 YFSETQ. The CDR3 spans 14 residues. CDR3 protein: CASRERRSTDTQYF. The DNA for the CDR3 is TGCGCCAGCAGGGAAAGGCGTAGCACAGATACGCAGTATTTT.

This clone has a handful of counts. This rearrangement joins TRBV7-9 to TRBJ2-1, with D unresolved. The CDR3 spans 12 residues. V lost 5 bases and J 5 bases, leaving 7 bases between the germline ends. The germline CDR1 and CDR2 sequences are SEHNR and FQNEAQ (reference sequence). CDR3 DNA: TGTGCCAGCAGCGCCGTTAACAATGAGCAGTTCTTC. This encodes CASSAVNNEQFF.

This chain uses TRBV3-1 (or the pseudogene TRBV3-2) with TRBJ1-5; weak D call: TRBD1 (5 bases). CDR1 is LGHDT and CDR2 is YNNKEL in the germline V gene (reference sequence). This CDR3 region has 13 residues. Between the trimmed V and J ends, which lost 4 bases and 4 bases, there was a span of 8 bases. The CDR3 sequence: CASSRQTNQPQHF. The CDR3 DNA follows: TGTGCCAGCAGCCGACAGACAAATCAGCCCCAGCATTTT.

V gene TRBV14 combines with J gene TRBJ2-2, with 7 positions matching TRBD1. Germline V lookup: CDR1 SGHDN, CDR2 FVKESK. This CDR3 has 14 residues. With 1 base clipped from V and 6 bases from J, the junction kept 2 bases outside the gene matches. CDR3 sequence: CASSQATGAGELFF. The CDR3 coding sequence is TGTGCCAGCAGCCAAGCCACAGGGGCCGGGGAGCTGTTTTTT.

The chain carries TRBV27 and TRBJ2-1; 9 bases align to TRBD1. Losses at the gene ends were 0 bases for V and 3 bases for J; bases not matched to a gene: 0. CDR1 is MNHEY and CDR2 is SMNVEV in the germline V gene (reference sequence). This CDR3 contains 15 residues. The chain's CDR3 is CASSLSGQGYNEQFF. For the CDR3, the DNA is TGTGCCAGCAGTTTATCGGGACAGGGCTACAATGAGCAGTTCTTC.

This rearrangement joins TRBV3-1 (or the pseudogene TRBV3-2) to TRBJ2-2, with a weak D call TRBD1 (5 bases). Trimming shortened V by 4 bases and J by 4 bases, and 10 bases separated the two germline ends. Germline CDR1 LGHDT, CDR2 YNNKEL (reference sequence). This CDR3 is 14 amino acids long. The CDR3 sequence: CASSREGVTGELFF. As DNA, the CDR3 is TGTGCCAGCAGCCGAGAAGGGGTCACCGGGGAGCTGTTTTTT.

The rearrangement joins TRBV5-1 to TRBJ2-7; D is possibly TRBD1 or TRBD2 (5 bases each). There are 15 residues in the CDR3. The V and J ends lost 3 bases and 0 bases respectively, with 13 bases between them. Germline CDR1 and CDR2: SGHRS and YFSETQ. The CDR3 DNA follows: TGCGCCAGCAGCTCCCCCGGGACGGCCTCCTACGAGCAGTACTTC. Encoded protein: CASSSPGTASYEQYF.

This clone was seen only once. The chain is built from TRBV2 and TRBJ2-5; D call uncertain. This CDR3 is built from 12 residues. V was trimmed by 3 bases and J by 6 bases, leaving 8 bases between them. The germline CDR1 and CDR2 sequences are SNHLY and FYNNEI. CDR3 protein: CASSEWGKTQYF. CDR3 nucleotide sequence: TGTGCCAGCAGTGAGTGGGGAAAGACCCAGTACTTC.

The V call is TRBV19, the J call TRBJ2-1; weak D call: TRBD2 (7 bases). The CDR3 has 15 residues. V lost 2 bases to trimming and J lost 5 bases, with 13 bases between them. CDR1 and CDR2 from the germline V gene are LNHDA and SQIVND (reference sequence). CDR3 amino acids: CASSIIAGADNEQFF. CDR3 sequence (DNA): TGTGCCAGTAGTATAATCGCGGGGGCGGACAATGAGCAGTTCTTC.

This rearrangement joins TRBV25-1 to TRBJ2-2; TRBD1 is a possible D gene (6 bases). CDR1 is MGHDK, CDR2 SYGVNS, per germline. This CDR3 is built from 14 residues. V was pared by 5 bases and J by 4 bases, with 11 bases between. CDR3 sequence (DNA): TGTGCCAGCAGTACTACAGGGTCCACCGGGGAGCTGTTTTTT. Translation gives CASSTTGSTGELFF.

The gene calls are TRBV5-4 and TRBJ2-1; 11 nucleotides match TRBD2. This CDR3 is 17 amino acids long. Germline assignment: CDR1 SGHNT and CDR2 YYREEE (reference sequence). J gave up 8 bases and V 0 bases, and 10 bases lay outside the gene matches. The CDR3, as DNA: TGTGCCAGCAGCTTGGGGGCCTGGACTAGCGGGTCCGATGAGCAGTTCTTC. Its translation: CASSLGAWTSGSDEQFF. Supplemented by reference TRBV5-4 and TRBJ2-1, the full variable domain reads ETGVTQSPTHLIKTRGQQVTLRCSSQSGHNTVSWYQQALGQGPQFIFQYYREEENGRGNFPPRFSGLQFPNYSSELNVNALELDDSALYLCASSLGAWTSGSDEQFFGPGTRLTVL.

The chain has TRBV3-1 (or the pseudogene TRBV3-2) and TRBJ2-3; 15 positions match TRBD2. The ends lost 1 base at V and 2 bases at J; junction bases unmatched: 16. Germline V gene sequence: CDR1 LGHDT, CDR2 YNNKEL (reference sequence). This CDR3 spans 22 amino acids. The CDR3 coding sequence is TGTGCCAGCAGCCAAGTCGGACTAGCGGGGGGGCCGGCCCATCAGCCCACAGATACGCAGTATTTT. It is translated as CASSQVGLAGGPAHQPTDTQYF.

The chain recombines TRBV7-4 with TRBJ1-5; D is unresolved. This CDR3 contains 17 residues. Germline V gives CDR1 SGHVT, CDR2 SQSDAQ. Trimming cost V 3 bases and J 1 base, with 16 bases left between them. CDR3 nucleotides: TGTGCCAGCAGCTTCGCCGCGGGCCGTCGGAGCAATCAGCCCCAGCATTTT. Protein product: CASSFAAGRRSNQPQHF.

The chain joins TRBV7-6 to TRBJ2-3; D possibly corresponds to TRBD1 (6 bases). V shed 6 bases and J shed 2 bases, with 12 bases lying between them. CDR1 SGHVS and CDR2 FNYEAQ come from the germline V gene. There are 14 residues in the CDR3. Here the CDR3 reads CASSRAGVTDTQYF. The CDR3 bases are TGTGCCAGCAGTCGTGCAGGGGTCACAGATACGCAGTATTTT.

V usage is TRBV3-1 (or the pseudogene TRBV3-2) and J usage is TRBJ2-2; D gene ambiguous. The V and J ends lost 1 base and 9 bases respectively, with 9 bases between them. The CDR3 runs to 13 residues. The germline gives CDR1 LGHDT, CDR2 YNNKEL (reference sequence). This chain's CDR3 is CASSQGLGRELFF. The CDR3 DNA reads TGTGCCAGCAGCCAAGGACTGGGGAGGGAGCTGTTTTTT.

The gene calls are TRBV5-8 and TRBJ2-2, with D uncertain. Per germline, CDR1 SGHTS and CDR2 YDEGEE. V dropped 1 base and J dropped 2 bases, with 6 bases sitting between them. This CDR3 is 14 amino acids long. The CDR3 nucleotides are TGTGCCAGCAGCTTGCACCTAAACACCGGGGAGCTGTTTTTT. Encoded protein: CASSLHLNTGELFF.

The genes are TRBV29-1 and TRBJ2-1; TRBD2 agrees at 7 bases. The CDR3 runs 10 residues. Germline V gene lookup returns CDR1 SQVTM and CDR2 ANQGSEA. Trimming at V came to 4 bases and at J to 12 bases, leaving 3 bases not matched to a gene. CDR3 sequence (DNA): TGCAGCGTTGGGGAGCGGGGGCAGTTCTTC. This codes for CSVGERGQFF.

The chain links TRBV19 to TRBJ1-1, with D perhaps matching TRBD1 (5 bases). The length of the CDR3 is 15 residues. CDR1 is LNHDA and CDR2 is SQIVND in the germline V gene (reference sequence). Trimming stripped 7 bases from V and 1 base from J, with 16 bases between. The CDR3 nucleotides are TGTGCCAGTATGGGACGGGCGGGAAAGAACACTGAAGCTTTCTTT. It yields the protein CASMGRAGKNTEAFF.

The CDR3 DNA is TGCGCCAGCAGCCAAGTTATTCCGGCAGGGGACTATGGCTACACCTTC. As protein: CASSQVIPAGDYGYTF. The genes are TRBV4-1 and TRBJ1-2; D may be TRBD1 (6 bases). Trimming removed 1 base at V and 3 bases at J, with 15 bases between. CDR3 length: 16 residues. Germline V gives CDR1 MGHRA, CDR2 YSYEKL.

The count of this clone is one. The chain links TRBV20-1 to TRBJ2-1, with D perhaps assigned TRBD1 or TRBD2 (5 bases each). Germline assignment: CDR1 DFQATT and CDR2 SNEGSKA (reference sequence). V lost 7 bases to trimming and J lost 6 bases, with 10 bases between them. CDR3 length: 11 amino acids. The CDR3 region has the DNA TGCAGTGGGGCAGGGAGCAATGAGCAGTTCTTC. Translating gives CSGAGSNEQFF.

The J gene is TRBJ2-6, the V gene TRBV15; weak D call: TRBD2 (6 bases). The germline V gene has CDR1 LNHNV and CDR2 YYDKDF (reference sequence). With 3 bases removed from V and 4 bases from J, the gap between germline ends came to 13 bases. This CDR3 comprises 16 residues. CDR3 amino acids: CATSRASGGGANVLTF. The CDR3 nucleotides read TGTGCCACCAGCAGGGCGAGTGGAGGGGGGGCCAACGTCCTGACTTTC.